The clone carrying this T cell receptor beta chain was found a few times. The target antigen is unknown. This specimen comes from a study of identical twins. Study-wide results and limits: For out-of-frame beta sequences, excess twin sharing was weaker.

MiXCR, applied by TCRdb to the 5' RACE reads, yields one record per CDR3 protein. Here the sample spans about 530,000 distinct CDR3 sequences, 20% to 25% being singletons. The donors were all healthy and Caucasian. The CDR3 length is 16 residues. Trimming cost V 4 bases and J 7 bases; bases outside gene matches: 9. CDR1 and CDR2 (germline): SGHRS, YFSETQ. The sample was also reused in another study, on yellow fever vaccine responses in identical twins. That work states: Twins' vaccine T cell responses were reported to seem partly convergent and partly personalized.

This sequence was found in a woman aged 18-35 years in good health. The J gene is TRBJ2-2, the V gene TRBV5-1; TRBD2 aligns across 11 bases. Sequences were obtained from CD4+ T cells sorted from blood. The CDR3 DNA follows: TGCGCCAGCAGCCCAGGACTAGCGGGTGGCGTCGGGGAGCTGTTTTTT. It specifies CASSPGLAGGVGELFF.